The 18 T cell receptor beta chains below come from one sample, sequenced in a study of T cell responses to AZD1222 COVID-19 vaccine. Clones were read by immunoSEQ multiplex PCR, and TCRdb kept only the in-frame ones, dropping some. The sample lists about 83,000 clones, roughly 82% occurring once. The specimen was peripheral blood, collected on day 0 of AZD1222 vaccination. Source of these receptors: an adult in good health.

The rearrangement links TRBV19 to TRBJ1-2; 7 bases are shared with TRBD1. The CDR3 consists of 14 residues. Trimming took 6 bases from V and 4 from J; bases not matched to a gene: 8. From germline, CDR1 is LNHDA and CDR2 SQIVND (reference sequence). The CDR3 DNA sequence: TGTGCCAGTAGATGGAGGGGGCTGGTCTATGGCTACACCTTC. Translation gives CASRWRGLVYGYTF.

This clone was seen more than once but under ten times. The J gene is TRBJ1-2, the V gene TRBV15; D unclear. Germline V gene sequence: CDR1 LNHNV, CDR2 YYDKDF (reference sequence). V gave up 4 bases and J gave up 4 bases, with 13 bases separating them. The CDR3 runs to 14 residues. CDR3 in DNA: TGTGCCACCAGCAACGAGAGTCTGACCTATGGCTACACCTTC. Translated: CATSNESLTYGYTF.

The chain joins TRBV4-1 to TRBJ1-4; D uncertain. Trimming pared 3 bases from V and 8 bases from J, leaving 19 bases between. Germline CDR1 and CDR2: MGHRA and YSYEKL. The CDR3 is 16 amino acids. The CDR3: CASSHRTGPGAEKLFF. In nucleotides, the CDR3 is TGCGCCAGCAGCCATAGGACCGGGCCGGGTGCGGAAAAACTGTTTTTT.

This chain uses TRBV19 with TRBJ1-6, with D possibly TRBD1 on 6 matching bases. Trimming cost V 3 bases and J 7 bases, with 19 bases left between them. The CDR3 covers 17 residues. Germline assignment: CDR1 LNHDA and CDR2 SQIVND (reference sequence). The CDR3 reads CASSMSRGALLNSPLHF. CDR3 nucleotide sequence: TGTGCCAGTAGTATGTCCCGGGGGGCGCTATTAAATTCACCCCTCCACTTT.

The rearrangement uses TRBV2 and TRBJ2-5, with D possibly matching TRBD1 (5 bases). Trimming shortened V by 10 bases and J by 3 bases, and 12 bases separated the two germline ends. Germline V lookup: CDR1 SNHLY, CDR2 FYNNEI. CDR3 size: 12 residues. CDR3 in amino acids: CATRGLEETQYF. Here the CDR3 DNA reads TGTGCCACAAGGGGCCTAGAAGAGACCCAGTACTTC.

The chain has TRBV28 and TRBJ2-1; D perhaps matches TRBD2 (6 bases). Germline CDR1 is MDHEN and CDR2 is SYDVKM. The CDR3 length is 15 residues. V lost 4 bases and J 0 bases, leaving 10 bases between the germline ends. CDR3: CASSYAGTSYNEQFF. CDR3 bases: TGTGCCAGCAGTTATGCGGGAACCTCCTACAATGAGCAGTTCTTC. Looking up the rest from reference TRBV28 and TRBJ2-1 gives the full variable domain: DVKVTQSSRYLVKRTGEKVFLECVQDMDHENMFWYRQDPGLGLRLIYFSYDVKMKEKGDIPEGYSVSREKKERFSLILESASTNQTSMYLCASSYAGTSYNEQFFGPGTRLTVL.

The rearrangement uses TRBV12-3 or TRBV12-4 and TRBJ1-4; 8 positions agree with TRBD1. The CDR3 length is 13 residues. Unmatched junction bases numbered 5, after V lost 1 base and J lost 13 bases. CDR3 in amino acids: CASSLDTGTGLFF. CDR3 nucleotides: TGTGCCAGCAGTTTAGACACAGGGACAGGACTGTTTTTT.

The chain carries TRBV27 and TRBJ2-5, with D unresolved. The V end lost 8 bases, the J end lost 2 bases, and 18 bases lay between the germline ends. The CDR3 consists of 15 residues. Germline CDR1 and CDR2: MNHEY and SMNVEV (reference sequence). The CDR3 DNA sequence: TGTGCCAGCCGTTCGTATGAGACTGGGCAAGAGACCCAGTACTTC. It codes for CASRSYETGQETQYF.

V usage is TRBV15 and J usage is TRBJ1-6; 8 positions match TRBD1. CDR3 length: 20 amino acids. J lost 0 bases, V lost 1 base, and 11 bases had no gene match. Germline-derived CDR1 and CDR2 are LNHNV and YYDKDF (reference sequence). CDR3 coding DNA: TGTGCCACCAGCAGAGCCACCGGGACAGGAAAAAACTCCTATAATTCACCCCTCCACTTT. Translation: CATSRATGTGKNSYNSPLHF.

The J gene is TRBJ2-1, the V gene TRBV24-1, with 12 nucleotides matching TRBD2. The CDR3 runs to 17 residues. CDR1 and CDR2 from the germline V gene are KGHDR and SFDVKD. Trimming removed 2 bases from V and 6 bases from J; junction bases left unmatched: 7. In DNA form, the CDR3 reads TGTGCCACCAGTGATTCCGGACTAGCGGGAACCGTCAATGAGCAGTTCTTC. Residues: CATSDSGLAGTVNEQFF.

V gene TRBV5-4 combines with J gene TRBJ2-7, with D maybe TRBD2 (7 bases). Germline lookup yields CDR1 SGHNT and CDR2 YYREEE (reference sequence). V was shortened by 3 bases and J by 3 bases, with 13 bases between the two germline ends. The CDR3 length is 14 residues. The CDR3 protein is CASSSGAGDYEQYF. The CDR3 bases are TGTGCCAGCAGCTCGGGGGCGGGGGACTACGAGCAGTACTTC.

J is TRBJ1-2 and V is TRBV4-1; perhaps TRBD1 as D (6 bases). In germline, CDR1 is MGHRA, CDR2 YSYEKL. The CDR3 runs to 13 residues. The V gene lost 4 bases and the J gene lost 7 bases, with 13 bases spanning the gap. CDR3 protein: CASSPGGLSGYTF. CDR3 bases: TGCGCCAGCAGCCCCGGGGGGCTGTCTGGCTACACCTTC.

The genes are TRBV5-6 and TRBJ1-4, with 7 bases fitting TRBD1. The CDR3 has 16 residues. Germline V CDR1 and CDR2: SGHDT, YYEEEE. J was trimmed by 4 bases and V by 3 bases; bases with no gene match: 9. CDR3 sequence: CASSSLQGRINEKLFF. DNA of the CDR3: TGTGCCAGCAGCTCCTTACAGGGGCGGATTAATGAAAAACTGTTTTTT.

The rearrangement joins TRBV7-2 to TRBJ1-2; D is uncertain. In germline, CDR1 is SGHTA, CDR2 FQGNSA. The CDR3 contains 16 residues. The V end was cut by 1 base, the J end by 7 bases, with 19 bases between. In DNA form, the CDR3 reads TGTGCCAGCAGCTTAGTCGGGGTCAGCCGGGAGAGTGGCTACACCTTC. It translates to CASSLVGVSRESGYTF. Using reference TRBV7-2 and TRBJ1-2 for the parts outside the CDR3, the full variable domain is GAGVSQSPSNKVTEKGKDVELRCDPISGHTALYWYRQSLGQGLEFLIYFQGNSAPDKSGLPSDRFSAERTGGSVSTLTIQRTQQEDSAVYLCASSLVGVSRESGYTFGSGTRLTVV.

This clone was observed a handful of times. This chain uses TRBV23-1 with TRBJ2-7; 9 nucleotides match TRBD1. TRBV23-1 counts as an open reading frame of uncertain function. The CDR3 covers 12 residues. The V and J ends lost 8 bases and 2 bases, in that order; junction bases with no gene match: 1. CDR3 region: CASRDRAYEQYF. CDR3 DNA sequence: TGCGCCAGCCGGGACAGGGCCTACGAGCAGTACTTC.

In this sample, this clone turned up once. This sequence joins TRBV19 and TRBJ1-1, with TRBD1 as a possible D gene (5 bases). Germline V gene data show CDR1 as LNHDA and CDR2 as SQIVND (reference sequence). CDR3 length: 14 amino acids. V lost 3 bases, J lost 0 bases, and 8 bases lay in between. In DNA form, the CDR3 reads TGTGCCAGTAGTATGCCAGGGATGAACACTGAAGCTTTCTTT. Translation gives CASSMPGMNTEAFF. Looking up the rest from reference TRBV19 and TRBJ1-1 gives the full variable domain: DGGITQSPKYLFRKEGQNVTLSCEQNLNHDAMYWYRQDPGQGLRLIYYSQIVNDFQKGDIAEGYSVSREKKESFPLTVTSAQKNPTAFYLCASSMPGMNTEAFFGQGTRLTVV.

The rearrangement joins TRBV29-1 to TRBJ2-3, with D uncertain. CDR1 is SQVTM and CDR2 is ANQGSEA in the germline V gene. The V gene lost 7 bases and the J gene lost 1 base, with 3 bases spanning the gap. The CDR3 is 10 amino acids. CDR3 region: CSGGTDTQYF. CDR3 nucleotide sequence: TGCAGCGGGGGCACAGATACGCAGTATTTT.

This rearrangement joins TRBV29-1 to TRBJ2-3; weak D call: TRBD2 (6 bases). Per the germline V gene, CDR1 is SQVTM and CDR2 is ANQGSEA. CDR3 size: 15 residues. V gave up 7 bases and J gave up 0 bases, with 17 bases separating them. The CDR3 coding sequence is TGCAGCGCCAGACCTGGCGGGATTAGCACAGATACGCAGTATTTT. Translation: CSARPGGISTDTQYF.